The subject of this entry is one T cell receptor (beta chain). The CDR3 totals 17 residues. J lost 0 bases, V lost 0 bases, and 8 bases had no gene match. Per the germline V gene, CDR1 is SGHRS and CDR2 is YFSETQ. This table comes from immunoSEQ multiplex PCR, and its TCRdb copy is limited to in-frame clones, with some not included. The table has some 24,000 clones, approximately 86% seen once. This record comes from a study of ipilimumab plus nivolumab after autologous stem cell transplantation. Study-level information: Typical patient got a handful of ipilimumab doses and about eight nivolumab doses (median). The DLBCL cohort had primary refractory and relapsed disease, with 18-month progression-free survival of about 82% and 31%.

Checkpoint therapy with ipilimumab 1 mg/kg began 14 to 28 days after transplant. The gene calls are TRBV5-1 and TRBJ1-1; 7 bases map to TRBD1. The sample in question was PBMCs, obtained in a trial of ipilimumab plus nivolumab as post-transplant consolidation. The TCR originated in a male donor with diffuse large B-cell lymphoma. The CDR3 loop reads CASSLARPGGMNTEAFF. CDR3 nucleotide sequence: TGCGCCAGCAGCTTGGCCAGGCCAGGGGGGATGAACACTGAAGCTTTCTTT.